Listed here are 28 T cell receptor beta chains from one sample, sequenced in a study of T cell responses to AZD1222 COVID-19 vaccine. The method was immunoSEQ multiplex PCR; TCRdb's version includes in-frame clones alone and lacks a portion of them. The repertoire consists of fewer than 150,000 clones, with approximately 90% occurring once and the leading ten covering around a tenth. This material consisted of peripheral blood, taken 28 days after the second AZD1222 dose. Receptors originate from an adult who received the AZD1222 COVID-19 vaccine.

The chain uses TRBV7-8 and TRBJ1-5; D is ambiguous. V lost 5 bases, J lost 5 bases, and 16 bases lay in between. The CDR3 spans 15 residues. CDR1 and CDR2 from the germline V gene are SGHVS and FQNEAQ. CDR3 loop: CASSRDLGLDQPQHF. The CDR3 bases are TGTGCCAGCAGCCGAGACCTGGGGTTGGATCAGCCCCAGCATTTT.

The chain carries TRBV7-2 and TRBJ2-5; 8 bases are a match to TRBD2. This CDR3 region has 15 residues. The J segment lost 5 bases and the V segment lost 10 bases, leaving 15 bases of the junction unmatched. Germline assignment: CDR1 SGHTA and CDR2 FQGNSA. The CDR3 spells CATPRERGNRETQYF. CDR3 in DNA: TGTGCCACCCCGCGGGAGCGGGGGAACAGGGAGACCCAGTACTTC.

This chain connects TRBV19 to TRBJ1-1; no clear D. Trimming stripped 7 bases from V and 5 bases from J, with 26 bases between. This CDR3 contains 17 residues. The germline gives CDR1 LNHDA, CDR2 SQIVND (reference sequence). Written as DNA, the CDR3 is TGTGCCAGTACCATGGACCCTTTACGCACACTTTTTACTGAAGCTTTCTTT. As protein: CASTMDPLRTLFTEAFF.

This clone was counted once. This chain uses TRBV5-4 with TRBJ2-7; D is possibly TRBD1 or TRBD2 (5 bases each). Trimming stripped 3 bases from V and 3 bases from J, with 13 bases between. Germline CDR1 is SGHNT and CDR2 is YYREEE (reference sequence). The CDR3 is made up of 14 amino acids. The CDR3 sequence is CASSSSGTNYEQYF. The CDR3 DNA follows: TGTGCCAGCAGCTCGTCCGGGACCAACTACGAGCAGTACTTC. Full variable domain (outside the CDR3, taken from reference TRBV5-4 and TRBJ2-7): ETGVTQSPTHLIKTRGQQVTLRCSSQSGHNTVSWYQQALGQGPQFIFQYYREEENGRGNFPPRFSGLQFPNYSSELNVNALELDDSALYLCASSSSGTNYEQYFGPGTRLTVT.

The chain uses TRBV6-4 and TRBJ1-2; D gene ambiguous. The CDR3 extends over 13 amino acids. Per germline, CDR1 MRHNA and CDR2 SNTAGT. The ends were cut back, 0 bases at V and 4 bases at J, with 6 bases in the middle. The CDR3 DNA is TGTGCCAGCAGTGACTCCCCGACCTATGGCTACACCTTC. It codes for CASSDSPTYGYTF.

The chain is built from TRBV7-9 and TRBJ2-2; 7 nucleotides align to TRBD1. The CDR3 is made up of 16 amino acids. Germline lookup yields CDR1 SEHNR and CDR2 FQNEAQ (reference sequence). V gave up 5 bases and J gave up 6 bases; unmatched junction bases: 12. The CDR3 region has the DNA TGTGCCAGCAGCCGAAGGGGACAGTTACGGTCCGGGGAGCTGTTTTTT. This codes for CASSRRGQLRSGELFF.

The chain joins TRBV7-8 to TRBJ1-1; D remains ambiguous. Germline V gives CDR1 SGHVS, CDR2 FQNEAQ. The CDR3 has 14 amino acids. Trimming pared 2 bases from V and 0 bases from J, leaving 7 bases between. The CDR3 DNA follows: TGTGCCAGCAGCTTAAGCAGGTTGAACACTGAAGCTTTCTTT. This translates into CASSLSRLNTEAFF.

The chain links TRBV5-1 to TRBJ2-2; 8 bases line up with TRBD1. The germline gives CDR1 SGHRS, CDR2 YFSETQ. CDR3 length: 14 amino acids. V trimming: 7 bases; J trimming: 0 bases; junction bases outside the gene matches: 2. In nucleotides, the CDR3 is TGCGCCAGCCAGGACAGGGCGAACACCGGGGAGCTGTTTTTT. It translates to CASQDRANTGELFF.

The chain carries TRBV30 and TRBJ1-6; D unclear. Germline V lookup: CDR1 GTSNPN, CDR2 SVGIG (reference sequence). There are 15 residues in the CDR3. With 0 bases removed from V and 7 bases from J, the gap between germline ends came to 13 bases. CDR3 region: CAWSVLGVSNSPLHF. The CDR3 coding sequence is TGTGCCTGGAGTGTACTTGGGGTGTCCAATTCACCCCTCCACTTT.

This clone was picked up a small number of times. The V call is TRBV7-9, the J call TRBJ2-7; 9 bases map to TRBD1. The germline V gene encodes CDR1 SEHNR and CDR2 FQNEAQ (reference sequence). This CDR3 has 13 amino acids. After removal of 7 bases from V and 4 bases from J, the junction contained 5 bases not matched to a gene. CDR3 sequence reads: CASTGTGKYEQYF. In nucleotides, the CDR3 is TGTGCCAGCACCGGGACAGGGAAATACGAGCAGTACTTC.

This clone appeared a single time. The CDR3 reads CASSQSTGAGNYGYTF. The CDR3 nucleotides are TGTGCCAGCAGCCAATCGACAGGGGCGGGGAACTATGGCTACACCTTC. The rearrangement links TRBV3-1 (or the pseudogene TRBV3-2) to TRBJ1-2, with 8 bases aligning to TRBD1. Germline assignment: CDR1 LGHDT and CDR2 YNNKEL (reference sequence). V was clipped by 2 bases and J by 2 bases; unmatched bases: 7. The CDR3 is 16 amino acids.

The chain is built from TRBV5-8 and TRBJ2-6; 8 bases agree with TRBD1. This CDR3 is built from 19 residues. Germline loops: CDR1 SGHTS, CDR2 YDEGEE. The junction had 15 bases not matched to a gene; V was cut back by 3 bases and J by 4 bases. In nucleotides, the CDR3 is TGTGCCAGCAGCTGGACATTAGCAGGGGGCGCGTTGGGGGCCAACGTCCTGACTTTC. It yields the protein CASSWTLAGGALGANVLTF.

The CDR3 is CASSQDLGDLVYGYTF. The CDR3 region has the DNA TGTGCCAGCAGCCAAGATCTCGGGGATCTCGTCTATGGCTACACCTTC. This rearrangement joins TRBV3-1 (or the pseudogene TRBV3-2) to TRBJ1-2; D is undetermined. V dropped 0 bases and J dropped 4 bases, with 15 bases sitting between them. This CDR3 is built from 16 residues. Germline lookup yields CDR1 LGHDT and CDR2 YNNKEL (reference sequence).

A note on this clone: No DNA is shown, since the ends of the CDR3 on it are uncertain; the CDR3 is the one TCRdb lists. The chain is built from TRBV29-1 and TRBJ1-2; TRBD1 is taken as the D call from the table, unchecked against the DNA. Looked up from germline, CDR1 is SQVTM and CDR2 is ANQGSEA. Ends included, the CDR3 has 13 residues. The CDR3 here is CSVAPAGGYGYTF.

The chain combines TRBV6-5 with TRBJ1-6, with a possible D match to TRBD1 (5 bases). Germline V gene lookup returns CDR1 MNHEY and CDR2 SVGAGI. CDR3 size: 15 residues. V gave up 0 bases and J gave up 7 bases, with 10 bases separating them. CDR3: CASSYSGRLNSPLHF. The CDR3 DNA is TGTGCCAGCAGTTACTCGGGGCGTTTAAATTCACCCCTCCACTTT.

The chain couples TRBV4-3 to TRBJ1-5; D is unclear. In germline, CDR1 is LGHNA, CDR2 YSLEER. The CDR3 is 14 residues long. V lost 5 bases, J lost 4 bases, and 12 bases lay in between. In nucleotides, the CDR3 is TGCGCCAGCAGCGAGGGCCGGGGAAATCAGCCCCAGCATTTT. Protein product: CASSEGRGNQPQHF.

The chain couples TRBV25-1 to TRBJ1-4; tentative D call: TRBD1 (5 bases). CDR3 length: 14 residues. Trimming took 2 bases from V and 4 from J, leaving 8 bases between them. Per germline, CDR1 MGHDK and CDR2 SYGVNS. Here the CDR3 reads CASSEAGVNEKLFF. Here the CDR3 DNA reads TGTGCCAGCAGTGAAGCGGGGGTTAATGAAAAACTGTTTTTT.

The V call is TRBV11-2, the J call TRBJ1-2; D not resolved. CDR3 length: 14 amino acids. Trimming stripped 1 base from V and 3 bases from J, with 9 bases between. The germline CDR1 and CDR2 sequences are SGHAT and FQNNGV. The CDR3 DNA is TGTGCCAGCAGCTTAGGGGTGTGGGACTATGGCTACACCTTC. Amino acids: CASSLGVWDYGYTF.

The chain is built from TRBV7-2 and TRBJ1-6; D uncertain. CDR3 length: 14 amino acids. Germline CDR1 is SGHTA and CDR2 is FQGNSA. The ends were cut back, 2 bases at V and 5 bases at J, with 7 bases in the middle. The CDR3 nucleotides read TGTGCCAGCAGCTTACGAGACAATAATTCACCCCTCCACTTT. The encoded protein is CASSLRDNNSPLHF.

The chain employs TRBV29-1 and TRBJ1-5; 9 positions match TRBD1. This CDR3 is built from 13 residues. The V gene's germline CDR1 is SQVTM and CDR2 ANQGSEA. The junction had 8 bases not matched to a gene; V was cut back by 8 bases and J by 6 bases. The CDR3 here is CSLGTGTGQPQHF. CDR3 sequence (DNA): TGCAGCCTCGGGACAGGGACGGGTCAGCCCCAGCATTTT.

A remark on this clone: Sequence at one end of the junction differs from germline and may be a read error. This chain joins TRBV7-6 and TRBJ2-7; D uncertain. Germline CDR1 is SGHVS and CDR2 is FNYEAQ. The CDR3 is 15 residues long. For the CDR3, the DNA is TGTGCCAGCAGCTCGCAGACCATCGGGTCCTTCGAGCAGTACTTC. This codes for CASSSQTIGSFEQYF.

The chain has TRBV18 and TRBJ2-7; D is possibly TRBD2 (6 bases). This CDR3 region has 14 residues. Germline V gene data show CDR1 as KGHSH and CDR2 as LQKENI. Trimming removed 5 bases from V and 7 bases from J, with 18 bases in between. DNA for the CDR3: TGTGCCAGCTCAGGGTTAGCGGCAGCGGAAGAGCAGTACTTC. Encoded protein: CASSGLAAAEEQYF. The complete variable domain, with remaining parts taken from reference TRBV18 and TRBJ2-7, reads NAGVMQNPRHLVRRRGQEARLRCSPMKGHSHVYWYRQLPEEGLKFMVYLQKENIIDESGMPKERFSAEFPKEGPSILRIQQVVRGDSAAYFCASSGLAAAEEQYFGPGTRLTVT.

This clone turned up a few times. The chain joins TRBV7-9 to TRBJ1-6, with D maybe TRBD1 (5 bases). Trimming took 4 bases from V and 9 from J, leaving 16 bases between them. CDR1 SEHNR and CDR2 FQNEAQ come from the germline V gene (reference sequence). The CDR3 spans 15 residues. The CDR3 reads CASSSSGTVSSPLHF. As DNA, the CDR3 is TGTGCCAGCAGCTCATCCGGGACGGTCAGTTCACCCCTCCACTTT.

This chain joins TRBV19 and TRBJ2-1; a possible D gene is TRBD2 (6 bases). This CDR3 has 15 amino acids. The ends were cut back, 6 bases at V and 5 bases at J, with 17 bases in the middle. CDR1 and CDR2 from the germline V gene are LNHDA and SQIVND (reference sequence). CDR3 amino acids: CASRAGSSVDNEQFF. The CDR3 DNA sequence: TGTGCCAGTAGAGCCGGTTCTAGCGTAGACAATGAGCAGTTCTTC.

The chain uses TRBV5-1 and TRBJ1-2; D not resolved. This CDR3 has 11 residues. Germline V gene lookup returns CDR1 SGHRS and CDR2 YFSETQ. Trimming shortened V by 4 bases and J by 6 bases, and 7 bases separated the two germline ends. The CDR3 DNA reads as TGCGCCAGCAGCAACTGGGATGGCTACACCTTC. This encodes CASSNWDGYTF.

The chain employs TRBV3-1 (or the pseudogene TRBV3-2) and TRBJ2-1, with D hard to call. This CDR3 has 11 residues. Trimming removed 5 bases at V and 6 bases at J, with 5 bases between. Per the germline V gene, CDR1 is LGHDT and CDR2 is YNNKEL (reference sequence). Here the CDR3 reads CASSSSNEQFF. CDR3 in DNA: TGTGCCAGCAGCTCATCCAATGAGCAGTTCTTC.

The chain uses TRBV5-1 and TRBJ1-2; TRBD1 agrees at 10 bases. The V gene's germline CDR1 is SGHRS and CDR2 YFSETQ. The CDR3 spans 14 residues. V lost 2 bases and J lost 5; bases outside the gene matches: 3. The CDR3: CASSFGTGEYGYTF. In DNA form, the CDR3 reads TGCGCCAGCAGCTTCGGGACAGGGGAGTATGGCTACACCTTC. Full variable domain (rest looked up from reference TRBV5-1 and TRBJ1-2): KAGVTQTPRYLIKTRGQQVTLSCSPISGHRSVSWYQQTPGQGLQFLFEYFSETQRNKGNFPGRFSGRQFSNSRSEMNVSTLELGDSALYLCASSFGTGEYGYTFGSGTRLTVV.

The rearrangement links TRBV5-4 to TRBJ1-5; D is ambiguous. The CDR3 sequence is 13 residues long. V lost 0 bases, J lost 2 bases, and 3 bases lay in between. The germline V gene encodes CDR1 SGHNT and CDR2 YYREEE (reference sequence). As DNA, the CDR3 is TGTGCCAGCAGCTTGGCCGGCAATCAGCCCCAGCATTTT. Its protein is CASSLAGNQPQHF.